Each of the 26 T cell receptor beta chains below was sequenced from the same sample in a study of T cell responses to AZD1222 COVID-19 vaccine. The assay was immunoSEQ multiplex PCR, and TCRdb's table has in-frame clones only and misses some. Of around 97,000 clones listed, over 80% were seen once; the top ten hold 20% to 25%. The input for sequencing was peripheral blood, taken on day 0 of AZD1222 vaccination. The receptors come from an adult in good health.

The CDR3 reads CASSPRDSGGYTF. The CDR3 DNA follows: TGCGCCAGCAGCCCGAGGGACAGTGGAGGCTACACCTTC. This chain connects TRBV5-1 to TRBJ1-2, with 7 bases that match TRBD1. This CDR3 is 13 amino acids long. Losses at the gene ends were 4 bases for V and 8 bases for J; bases not matched to a gene: 8. The germline V gene has CDR1 SGHRS and CDR2 YFSETQ.

This clone occurred once. V usage is TRBV28 and J usage is TRBJ1-2; D gene unclear. The CDR3 spans 11 residues. In germline, CDR1 is MDHEN, CDR2 SYDVKM. Trimming removed 8 bases at V and 2 bases at J, with 6 bases between. DNA for the CDR3: TGTGCCAGCGGAGAAAACTATGGCTACACCTTC. Translating it yields CASGENYGYTF.

This chain uses TRBV25-1 with TRBJ1-4; D is possibly TRBD1 (5 bases). Trimming took 1 base from V and 1 from J, leaving 7 bases between them. From germline, CDR1 is MGHDK and CDR2 SYGVNS. This CDR3 contains 15 residues. CDR3 nucleotide sequence: TGTGCCAGCAGTGAATTTGACAGAACTAATGAAAAACTGTTTTTT. Protein sequence: CASSEFDRTNEKLFF. Drawing the rest from reference TRBV25-1 and TRBJ1-4, the complete variable domain is EADIYQTPRYLVIGTGKKITLECSQTMGHDKMYWYQQDPGMELHLIHYSYGVNSTEKGDLSSESTVSRIRTEHFPLTLESARPSHTSQYLCASSEFDRTNEKLFFGSGTQLSVL.

This clone is classed as medium-sized. This chain uses TRBV28 with TRBJ1-3; no definite D call. CDR1 MDHEN and CDR2 SYDVKM come from the germline V gene. This CDR3 region has 17 residues. Trimming removed 7 bases at V and 0 bases at J, with 19 bases between. CDR3 protein: CASIIFGERGSGNTIYF. The CDR3 DNA reads as TGTGCCAGCATTATCTTTGGGGAACGGGGCTCTGGAAACACCATATATTTT.

V is TRBV19 and J is TRBJ1-5; 8 bases align to TRBD1. The CDR3 runs 14 residues. With V trimmed by 8 bases and J by 2 bases, 5 bases remained unmatched. Germline V CDR1 and CDR2: LNHDA, SQIVND (reference sequence). The CDR3 protein is CASAQGAGNQPQHF. The CDR3 DNA reads TGTGCCAGTGCTCAGGGGGCAGGCAATCAGCCCCAGCATTTT.

The chain recombines TRBV7-8 with TRBJ2-5; the match to TRBD2 covers 7 bases. This CDR3 has 16 amino acids. V trimming: 6 bases; J trimming: 5 bases; junction bases outside the gene matches: 15. The germline gives CDR1 SGHVS, CDR2 FQNEAQ. The CDR3: CASSSQGGEGIETQYF. In DNA, the CDR3 is TGTGCCAGCAGTTCACAAGGCGGGGAGGGAATTGAGACCCAGTACTTC. Complete variable domain (other parts from reference TRBV7-8 and TRBJ2-5): GAGVSQSPRYKVAKRGQDVALRCDPISGHVSLFWYQQALGQGPEFLTYFQNEAQLDKSGLPSDRFFAERPEGSVSTLKIQRTQQEDSAVYLCASSSQGGEGIETQYFGPGTRLLVL.

The chain couples TRBV10-1 to TRBJ2-7; 12 positions match TRBD2. Germline V gene lookup returns CDR1 WNHNN and CDR2 SYGVQD (reference sequence). The CDR3 has 15 amino acids. Trimming took 4 bases from V and 5 from J; bases not matched to a gene: 6. The CDR3 DNA follows: TGCGCCAGCAGTGCCGGACTAGCGGGAATGGACGAGCAGTACTTC. The encoded protein is CASSAGLAGMDEQYF.

The chain employs TRBV3-1 (or the pseudogene TRBV3-2) and TRBJ1-2, with TRBD1 as a possible D gene (6 bases). CDR3 length: 14 amino acids. Deletions cut 6 bases from V and 2 bases from J, with 13 bases between. In germline, CDR1 is LGHDT, CDR2 YNNKEL (reference sequence). The DNA of the CDR3 is TGTGCCAGCAGAATGACAGGCCTAAACTATGGCTACACCTTC. Translated: CASRMTGLNYGYTF.

The chain links TRBV6-5 to TRBJ1-2; 7 bases are shared with TRBD1. There are 14 residues in the CDR3. V gave up 6 bases and J gave up 4 bases; unmatched junction bases: 8. Germline CDR1 reads MNHEY; CDR2 reads SVGAGI. CDR3 in DNA: TGTGCCAGCAGAGGGACAGAGGCCACCTATGGCTACACCTTC. Translated, it gives CASRGTEATYGYTF.

This chain uses TRBV7-2 with TRBJ2-7, with 7 bases fitting TRBD1. CDR3 size: 16 residues. V was clipped by 7 bases and J by 0 bases; unmatched bases: 12. The germline V gene encodes CDR1 SGHTA and CDR2 FQGNSA. The CDR3 region is CASNRPGQTSSYEQYF. Here the CDR3 DNA reads TGTGCCAGCAACAGACCGGGACAGACGAGCTCCTACGAGCAGTACTTC.

This chain uses TRBV11-2 with TRBJ1-3, with D perhaps matching TRBD1 (6 bases). CDR1 is SGHAT and CDR2 is FQNNGV in the germline V gene. The CDR3 length is 13 residues. V lost 4 bases and J lost 7, with 11 bases in between. The CDR3 DNA sequence: TGTGCCAGCAGCTCGTTCAGGGGCAACACCATATATTTT. Its translation: CASSSFRGNTIYF.

The chain combines TRBV6-5 with TRBJ1-2; D is undetermined. The CDR3 covers 13 residues. V was trimmed by 6 bases and J by 3 bases, leaving 11 bases between them. The germline gives CDR1 MNHEY, CDR2 SVGAGI. The CDR3 protein is CASRRTVDYGYTF. CDR3 in DNA: TGTGCCAGCAGACGGACGGTGGACTATGGCTACACCTTC.

The chain has TRBV5-4 and TRBJ1-4; D is possibly TRBD1 (6 bases). This CDR3 comprises 15 residues. V shed 4 bases and J shed 5 bases, with 15 bases lying between them. Germline V gives CDR1 SGHNT, CDR2 YYREEE (reference sequence). The CDR3 protein is CASSPDRSLNEKLFF. CDR3 DNA sequence: TGTGCCAGCAGCCCAGACAGGAGCCTAAATGAAAAACTGTTTTTT.

This clone has a handful of counts. The V gene is TRBV3-1 (or the pseudogene TRBV3-2), the J gene TRBJ1-3; maybe TRBD1 (6 bases). V was clipped by 4 bases and J by 4 bases, with 11 bases between them. The germline CDR1 and CDR2 sequences are LGHDT and YNNKEL (reference sequence). The CDR3 has 14 amino acids. This chain's CDR3 is CASSRGGTGNTIYF. CDR3 nucleotide sequence: TGTGCCAGCAGCCGGGGGGGCACAGGAAACACCATATATTTT.

The rearrangement uses TRBV6-6 and TRBJ2-1; the D is unclear. V was trimmed by 6 bases and J by 3 bases, leaving 12 bases between them. CDR1 is MNHNY and CDR2 is SVGAGI in the germline V gene (reference sequence). The CDR3 has 14 residues. The DNA of the CDR3 is TGTGCCAGCAGAAGTGGGCAGGTCTACAATGAGCAGTTCTTC. It is translated as CASRSGQVYNEQFF.

The genes are TRBV6-2 or TRBV6-3 and TRBJ1-2; TRBD1 agrees at 10 bases. Per the germline V gene, CDR1 is MNHEY and CDR2 is SVGEGT. This CDR3 has 15 residues. V was pared by 6 bases and J by 0 bases, with 4 bases of the junction left unmatched. CDR3 amino acids: CASSDRGQANYGYTF. The CDR3 DNA reads TGTGCCAGCAGCGACAGGGGGCAGGCTAACTATGGCTACACCTTC.

CDR3 region: CSVEGGTSGGSTDTQYF. In DNA form, the CDR3 reads TGCAGCGTTGAAGGTGGGACTAGCGGGGGTAGCACAGATACGCAGTATTTT. The J gene is TRBJ2-3, the V gene TRBV29-1, with 14 positions matching TRBD2. Germline V gene data show CDR1 as SQVTM and CDR2 as ANQGSEA. This CDR3 is built from 17 residues. The ends lost 1 base at V and 0 bases at J; junction bases unmatched: 3.

V usage is TRBV11-3 and J usage is TRBJ2-5; D possibly corresponds to TRBD2 (6 bases). Germline CDR1 is SGHNT and CDR2 is YENEEA. CDR3 length equals 14 residues. Trimming took off 5 bases at V and 1 base at J, with 11 bases between the two ends. The CDR3: CASSTLASQETQYF. The CDR3 bases are TGTGCCAGCAGCACCCTAGCGAGCCAAGAGACCCAGTACTTC.

V usage is TRBV6-7 and J usage is TRBJ2-7; 10 bases are a match to TRBD1. TRBV6-7 is identified as an open reading frame with a role that is uncertain. The CDR3 covers 15 residues. With V trimmed by 7 bases and J by 5 bases, 11 bases remained unmatched. The CDR3 region has the DNA TGTGCCAGCAAACCCTCCCGGACAGGGGGTAACGAGCAGTACTTC. It yields the protein CASKPSRTGGNEQYF.

In this sample, this clone turned up many times. The gene calls are TRBV15 and TRBJ2-2; TRBD2 aligns across 8 bases. The CDR3 extends over 17 amino acids. Germline V gene sequence: CDR1 LNHNV, CDR2 YYDKDF (reference sequence). The trim removed 0 bases at V and 2 bases at J, leaving 5 bases unmatched. CDR3 protein: CATSRDQSGGNTGELFF. The DNA for the CDR3 is TGTGCCACCAGCAGAGATCAGAGCGGGGGTAACACCGGGGAGCTGTTTTTT.

The V gene is TRBV7-8, the J gene TRBJ2-7; D perhaps matches TRBD1 (6 bases). The CDR3 has 15 residues. V lost 4 bases and J lost 0, with 13 bases in between. Germline V CDR1 and CDR2: SGHVS, FQNEAQ. The CDR3 DNA sequence: TGTGCCAGCAGCTCGACAGGCTATCGCTCCTACGAGCAGTACTTC. Its protein is CASSSTGYRSYEQYF.

This rearrangement joins TRBV27 to TRBJ2-7; tentatively, D is TRBD2 (5 bases). The CDR3 spans 12 residues. V dropped 6 bases and J dropped 5 bases, with 11 bases sitting between them. The germline gives CDR1 MNHEY, CDR2 SMNVEV (reference sequence). CDR3 coding DNA: TGTGCCAGCAGCAAGCCCGGGAACGAGCAGTACTTC. This sequence encodes CASSKPGNEQYF.

The chain employs TRBV7-6 and TRBJ2-1; TRBD2 matches 13 bases. The CDR3 is 16 amino acids. Germline lookup yields CDR1 SGHVS and CDR2 FNYEAQ. V dropped 5 bases and J dropped 8; count of bases not matched to a gene: 9. In DNA form, the CDR3 reads TGTGCCAGCAGCGCACTAGCGGGAGGGTTGTCATATGAGCAGTTCTTC. Translated, it gives CASSALAGGLSYEQFF.

This sequence joins TRBV30 and TRBJ1-1; unclear D gene. The ends were cut back, 6 bases at V and 1 base at J, with 12 bases in the middle. The CDR3 loop spans 13 amino acids. Germline-derived CDR1 and CDR2 are GTSNPN and SVGIG (reference sequence). This CDR3 is CACQRAENTEAFF. The CDR3 bases are TGTGCCTGCCAAAGGGCAGAGAACACTGAAGCTTTCTTT.

V usage is TRBV18 and J usage is TRBJ1-3; 8 bases match TRBD1. The CDR3 sequence is 15 residues long. V shed 3 bases, J shed 2 bases, and the junction held 3 bases outside the gene matches. Per germline, CDR1 KGHSH and CDR2 LQKENI. The DNA of the CDR3 is TGTGCCAGCTCACCTACGGACAGGGCTGGAAACACCATATATTTT. This sequence encodes CASSPTDRAGNTIYF.

The V gene is TRBV6-5, the J gene TRBJ1-4, with 8 nucleotides matching TRBD1. In germline, CDR1 is MNHEY, CDR2 SVGAGI. Germline trimming cut 4 bases from V and 8 bases from J; bases unmatched to any gene: 6. The CDR3 sequence is 14 residues long. The CDR3 region is CASSSRQGREKLFF. CDR3 bases: TGTGCCAGCAGTTCCCGACAGGGGCGGGAAAAACTGTTTTTT.